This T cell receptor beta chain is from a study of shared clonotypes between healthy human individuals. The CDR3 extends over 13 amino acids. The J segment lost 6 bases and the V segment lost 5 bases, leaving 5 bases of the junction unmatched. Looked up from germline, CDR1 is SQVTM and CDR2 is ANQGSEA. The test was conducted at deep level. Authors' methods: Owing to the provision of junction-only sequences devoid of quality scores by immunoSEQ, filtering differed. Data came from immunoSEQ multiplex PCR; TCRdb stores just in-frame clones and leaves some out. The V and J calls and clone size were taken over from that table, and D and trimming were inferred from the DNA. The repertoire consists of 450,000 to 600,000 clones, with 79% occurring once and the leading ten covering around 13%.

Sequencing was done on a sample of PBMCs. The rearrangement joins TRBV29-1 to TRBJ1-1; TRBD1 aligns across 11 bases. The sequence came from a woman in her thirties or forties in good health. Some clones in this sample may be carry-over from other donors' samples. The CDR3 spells CSVRDRGGSEAFF. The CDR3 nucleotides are TGCAGCGTTCGGGACAGGGGGGGATCTGAAGCTTTCTTT.